This T cell receptor (beta chain) derives from a study of T-cell reconstitution after alpha-beta-depleted transplantation in children. CDR1 is MNHEY, CDR2 SMNVEV, per germline (reference sequence). J lost 6 bases, V lost 7 bases, and 7 bases had no gene match. This CDR3 region has 13 residues. For TCRbeta, the library was prepared with unique molecular identifiers. TCRdb fed the PCR reads into MiXCR, producing one record per CDR3 protein. The sample contains about 110,000 distinct CDR3 sequences, approximately 10% of which appear only once. In this sample, this clonotype turned up many times. V gene TRBV27 combines with J gene TRBJ2-7; 9 nucleotides match TRBD1. Specimen: PBMCs from the stem cell graft donor, collected from the stem cell graft. This TCR was sampled from a human donor who donated a stem cell graft to a child with acute lymphoblastic leukemia. Here the CDR3 reads CASTPGGQGEQYF. The CDR3, as DNA: TGTGCCAGCACTCCGGGGGGACAGGGCGAGCAGTACTTC.